This entry features one T cell receptor (beta chain) sequence. Which antigen it targets is not known. No per-base quality is available; no much larger clone lies one base away. Whole blood was collected in K2EDTA tubes by collaborating institutions according to the institutions' own protocols. For TCRbeta analysis, collaborators shipped samples in one of three forms: frozen whole blood, isolated PBMCs, or DNA extracted from either of those sample types. The record originates from a study of blood T cell repertoires in COVID-19 (dated by TCRdb to about 2020). For the study in its entirety: Collaborator samples came from the United States, Italy and Spain and covered acute and convalescent phases of COVID-19. The prospective study material was composed of cDNA or gDNA derived from T cells, B-cell-depleted T cells, or PBMCs. Subjects who had been exposed to COVID-19, were actively infected with it, or had recovered from it provided the deeply sampled blood TCRbeta repertoires that made up the dataset. The repertoires were released in a freely available public database meant as a resource for research on the immune response to SARS-CoV-2. Samples came from the ongoing ImmuneRACE study (first 160 participants) plus 1,254 subjects from 6 global collaborators. Sample metadata almost always included a de-identified subject ID, COVID-19 status, age in years and sex. Where available, HLA class I and class II types were taken from metadata supplied by the sample provider and were not determined by assay-based typing. Findings and caveats that apply to the study as a whole: How much clinical and demographic metadata was included differed by source and by participant, and the metadata was provided uncurated.

V is reduced by 0 bases and J by 2 bases, leaving a spacing of 11 bases between them. The germline V gene supplies CDR1 MNHEY and CDR2 SVGAGI. From cysteine to phenylalanine, the CDR3 is 16 amino acids long. Of the read, only the CDR3 DNA is kept; its 48 bases are in frame from base 1. TCRbeta CDR3 regions were amplified from genomic DNA using the immunoSEQ Assay, a bias-controlled multiplex PCR. In the original analysis: Within the assay, amplification of reference gene primers was used to estimate how many nucleated cells each sample contained. Sequence reads were collapsed and filtered to measure the absolute abundance of every unique TCRbeta CDR3 rearrangement. For each sample, productive Simpson clonality was calculated as the square root of Simpson's diversity index across productive rearrangements. The table was pulled from immuneACCESS by TCRdb, which kept in-frame rearrangements only. Such tables lose some clones; where checked, under half of the loss comes from unresolved V genes, and the rest has no known cause. The V and J calls and clone size are taken from that table; D and trimming were inferred from the DNA. Here the sample has about 35,000 clones; approximately 91% occur a single time. The ten largest clones capture about 2.2% of the sample.

Sequences were obtained from peripheral blood. This receptor was taken from a man aged 45-65 years with active COVID-19. The chain was built from TRBV6-5 and TRBJ2-1; TRBD2 is a possible D gene, resting on 6 matching bases. CDR3 loop: CASSYSGGETYNEQFF. The bases are TGTGCCAGCAGTTACTCGGGCGGGGAGACCTACAATGAGCAGTTCTTC.